This TCR beta chain was obtained from a study of OX40 agonist ivuxolimab in advanced cancers. The wider study: Patients received ivuxolimab, an agonistic anti-OX40 (CD134) antibody. Eligibility rules accepted prior anti-PD-1, anti-PD-L1 or anti-CTLA-4 therapy, and around 44% had some. Findings of the study overall: Partial responders dosed at 0.1-3.0 mg/kg displayed clonal expansion ranking among the lowest.

V was cut by 2 bases and J by 7 bases, with 18 bases left in between. Germline V gene sequence: CDR1 SGHNT, CDR2 YENEEA. The CDR3 length is 16 residues. In the case of this clone: The antigen is undetermined.

Sequenced by immunoSEQ multiplex PCR; TCRdb stores in-frame clones only, minus some. The profile shows approximately 44,000 clones, about 90% of them singletons. This chain joins TRBV11-3 and TRBJ2-1; D unclear. The sequenced sample was CD4+ or CD8+ T cells sorted from blood, obtained in a trial of the OX40 agonist ivuxolimab. The sequence was collected from an adult with an advanced solid tumor such as melanoma, head and neck, liver or kidney cancer. CDR3 in DNA: TGTGCCAGCAGCTTACCGGCCCCGGCCGCAGCTAATGAGCAGTTCTTC. This sequence encodes CASSLPAPAAANEQFF.